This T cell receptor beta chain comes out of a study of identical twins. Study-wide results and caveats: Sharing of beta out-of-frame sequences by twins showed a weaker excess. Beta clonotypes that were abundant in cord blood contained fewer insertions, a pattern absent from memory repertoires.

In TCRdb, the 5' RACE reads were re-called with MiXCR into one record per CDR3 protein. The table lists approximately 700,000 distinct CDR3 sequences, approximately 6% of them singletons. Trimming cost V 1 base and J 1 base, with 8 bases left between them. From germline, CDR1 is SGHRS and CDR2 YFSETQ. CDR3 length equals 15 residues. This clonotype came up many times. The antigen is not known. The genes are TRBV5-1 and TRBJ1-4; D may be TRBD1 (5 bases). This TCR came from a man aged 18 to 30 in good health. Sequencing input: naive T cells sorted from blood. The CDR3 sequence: CASSLTGGTNEKLFF. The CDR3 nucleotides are TGCGCCAGCAGCTTGACGGGGGGAACTAATGAAAAACTGTTTTTT. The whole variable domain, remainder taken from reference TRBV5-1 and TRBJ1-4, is KAGVTQTPRYLIKTRGQQVTLSCSPISGHRSVSWYQQTPGQGLQFLFEYFSETQRNKGNFPGRFSGRQFSNSRSEMNVSTLELGDSALYLCASSLTGGTNEKLFFGSGTQLSVL.